The 9 T cell receptor beta chains below were found in one sample sequenced in a study of cytomegalovirus exposure and HLA in healthy donors. PCR primers comprised 60 Vbeta and 13 Jbeta primers. Sequenced by immunoSEQ multiplex PCR; TCRdb stores in-frame clones only, minus some. The sample carries over 150,000 clones, almost 80% recorded once. The sequenced material came from PBMCs. These TCRs come from a woman younger than 35 in good health and CMV-seronegative.

The rearrangement joins TRBV6-1 to TRBJ2-3, with 8 bases matching TRBD1. The V gene end was trimmed by 6 bases and the J gene end by 6 bases; junction bases not matched to a gene: 8. This CDR3 contains 14 residues. CDR1 is MNHNS, CDR2 SASEGT, per germline. CDR3 sequence (DNA): TGTGCCAGCAGGCTGACACAGGGGGGTGATACGCAGTATTTT. Translating gives CASRLTQGGDTQYF.

The genes are TRBV30 and TRBJ1-5; 10 bases line up with TRBD1. The V and J ends lost 1 base and 7 bases, in that order; junction bases with no gene match: 7. Germline CDR1 reads GTSNPN; CDR2 reads SVGIG (reference sequence). CDR3 length: 15 residues. The CDR3 sequence: CAWSGSDRGPQPQHF. The DNA of the CDR3 is TGTGCCTGGAGTGGTAGCGACAGGGGGCCACAGCCCCAGCATTTT.

This chain uses TRBV10-1 with TRBJ2-3; D unclear. The V gene's germline CDR1 is WNHNN and CDR2 SYGVQD (reference sequence). Deletions cut 3 bases from V and 1 base from J, with 2 bases between. This CDR3 is built from 12 residues. The CDR3 DNA reads as TGCGCCAGCAGTGACGGCACAGATACGCAGTATTTT. Protein: CASSDGTDTQYF.

V usage is TRBV30 and J usage is TRBJ2-1, with D possibly TRBD2 on 6 matching bases. The CDR3 is 13 residues long. Germline loops: CDR1 GTSNPN, CDR2 SVGIG (reference sequence). Trimming removed 3 bases from V and 8 bases from J, with 14 bases in between. CDR3 loop: CAWSRDSDDEQFF. The CDR3, as DNA: TGTGCCTGGAGCCGGGACTCCGACGATGAGCAGTTCTTC.

V is TRBV6-1 and J is TRBJ1-2, with D unclear. The germline V and J ends were trimmed by 7 bases and 4 bases, with 13 bases remaining between them. CDR3 length: 13 residues. Germline V CDR1 and CDR2: MNHNS, SASEGT. The CDR3 spells CASMEVVVYGYTF. CDR3 nucleotides: TGTGCCAGCATGGAGGTGGTAGTCTATGGCTACACCTTC.

The V and J genes are TRBV6-6 and TRBJ1-1, with TRBD1 as a possible D gene (6 bases). The CDR3 extends over 13 amino acids. The germline V gene has CDR1 MNHNY and CDR2 SVGAGI (reference sequence). Trimming took off 0 bases at V and 4 bases at J, with 6 bases between the two ends. CDR3: CASSYSDSTEAFF. CDR3 sequence (DNA): TGTGCCAGCAGTTACTCGGACAGCACTGAAGCTTTCTTT.

This chain connects TRBV28 to TRBJ1-6; D gene unclear. V was pared by 3 bases and J by 4 bases, with 10 bases between. The CDR3 loop spans 15 amino acids. Germline V CDR1 and CDR2: MDHEN, SYDVKM. The CDR3 spells CASSLRVGYNSPLHF. Written as DNA, the CDR3 is TGTGCCAGCAGTTTGAGGGTGGGGTATAATTCACCCCTCCACTTT.

This rearrangement joins TRBV7-2 to TRBJ1-6; 9 positions agree with TRBD1. The V and J ends lost 1 base and 3 bases, in that order; junction bases with no gene match: 4. The CDR3 spans 17 residues. The germline V gene has CDR1 SGHTA and CDR2 FQGNSA. CDR3 residues: CASSLGTGVDYNSPLHF. CDR3 DNA: TGTGCCAGCAGCTTAGGGACAGGGGTCGACTATAATTCACCCCTCCACTTT.

This clone appeared a few times. The rearrangement joins TRBV19 to TRBJ1-4; D perhaps matches TRBD1 (6 bases). Trimming cost V 4 bases and J 7 bases, with 13 bases left between them. Germline V gives CDR1 LNHDA, CDR2 SQIVND (reference sequence). CDR3 length: 14 amino acids. CDR3 sequence reads: CASSKSGQLEKLFF. The CDR3 DNA is TGTGCCAGTAGTAAGTCTGGACAGCTTGAAAAACTGTTTTTT.